This T cell receptor (beta chain) was sequenced in a study of blood T cell repertoires in COVID-19. Study as a whole: Spain, Italy and the United States supplied samples that represented acute and convalescent COVID-19.

CDR1 MDHEN and CDR2 SYDVKM come from the germline V gene. The CDR3 contains 14 residues. The J segment lost 4 bases and the V segment lost 1 base, leaving 2 bases of the junction unmatched. TCRdb's table, derived via immunoSEQ multiplex PCR, lists solely in-frame clones and lacks some. In the table there are 150,000 to 200,000 clones, about 86% of which are singletons. The clonotype comes from a man aged 45-60 years with active or convalescent COVID-19. This rearrangement joins TRBV28 to TRBJ1-2; 8 bases fit TRBD1. Specimen: peripheral blood. The CDR3, as DNA: TGTGCCAGCAGTTTATACACAGGGGGCTATGGCTACACCTTC. Amino acid sequence: CASSLYTGGYGYTF.